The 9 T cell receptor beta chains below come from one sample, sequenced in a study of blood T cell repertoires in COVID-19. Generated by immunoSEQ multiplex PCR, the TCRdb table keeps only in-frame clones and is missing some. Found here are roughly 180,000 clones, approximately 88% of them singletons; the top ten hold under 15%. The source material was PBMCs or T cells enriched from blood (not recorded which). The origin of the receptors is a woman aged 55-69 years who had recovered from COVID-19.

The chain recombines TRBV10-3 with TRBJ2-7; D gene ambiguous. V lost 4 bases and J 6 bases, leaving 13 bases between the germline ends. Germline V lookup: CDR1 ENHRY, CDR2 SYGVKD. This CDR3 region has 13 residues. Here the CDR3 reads CAISAPNSLEQYF. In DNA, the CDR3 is TGTGCCATCAGTGCCCCTAACTCTCTCGAGCAGTACTTC.

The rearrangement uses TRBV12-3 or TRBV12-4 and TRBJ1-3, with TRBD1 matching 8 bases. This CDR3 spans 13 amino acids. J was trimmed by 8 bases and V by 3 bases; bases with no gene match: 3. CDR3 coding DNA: TGTGCCAGCAGTTTGAACAGGGGGGACACCATATATTTT. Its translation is CASSLNRGDTIYF.

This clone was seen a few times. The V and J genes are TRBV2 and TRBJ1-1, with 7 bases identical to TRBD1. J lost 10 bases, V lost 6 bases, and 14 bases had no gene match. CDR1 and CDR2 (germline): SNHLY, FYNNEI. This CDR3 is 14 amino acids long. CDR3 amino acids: CASRAGTAAGVAFF. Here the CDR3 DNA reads TGTGCCAGCAGAGCTGGGACAGCGGCGGGCGTAGCTTTCTTT.

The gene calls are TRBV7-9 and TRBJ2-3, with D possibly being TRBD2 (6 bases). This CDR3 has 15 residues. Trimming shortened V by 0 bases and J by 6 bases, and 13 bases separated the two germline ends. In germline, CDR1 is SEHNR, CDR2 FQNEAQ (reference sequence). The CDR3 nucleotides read TGTGCCAGCAGCTTAGCGCGGGGCGGCGATGATACGCAGTATTTT. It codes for CASSLARGGDDTQYF.

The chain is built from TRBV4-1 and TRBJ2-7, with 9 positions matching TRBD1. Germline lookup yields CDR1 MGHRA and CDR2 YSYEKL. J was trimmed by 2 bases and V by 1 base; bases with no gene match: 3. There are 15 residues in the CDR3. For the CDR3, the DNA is TGCGCCAGCAGCCAAGCCGGGACAGGGACCTACGAGCAGTACTTC. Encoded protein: CASSQAGTGTYEQYF.

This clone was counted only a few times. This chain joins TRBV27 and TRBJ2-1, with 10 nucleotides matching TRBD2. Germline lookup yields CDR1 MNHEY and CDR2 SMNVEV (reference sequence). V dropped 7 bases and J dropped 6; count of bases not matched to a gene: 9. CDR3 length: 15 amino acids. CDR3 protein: CASKGIAGGPNEQFF. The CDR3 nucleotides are TGTGCCAGCAAGGGCATAGCGGGGGGCCCCAATGAGCAGTTCTTC.

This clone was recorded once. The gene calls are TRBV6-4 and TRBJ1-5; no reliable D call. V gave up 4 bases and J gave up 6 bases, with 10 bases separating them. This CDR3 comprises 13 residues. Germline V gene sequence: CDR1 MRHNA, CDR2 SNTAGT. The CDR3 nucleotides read TGTGCCAGCAGTGGCGAAACCGGTCAGCCCCAGCATTTT. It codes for CASSGETGQPQHF.

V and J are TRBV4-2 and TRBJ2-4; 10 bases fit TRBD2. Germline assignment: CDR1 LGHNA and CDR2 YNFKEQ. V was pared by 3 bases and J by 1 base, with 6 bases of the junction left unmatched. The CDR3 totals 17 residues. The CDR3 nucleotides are TGTGCCAGCAGCCAGGTGGCGGGACTAGCGGCCAAAAACATTCAGTACTTC. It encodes CASSQVAGLAAKNIQYF.

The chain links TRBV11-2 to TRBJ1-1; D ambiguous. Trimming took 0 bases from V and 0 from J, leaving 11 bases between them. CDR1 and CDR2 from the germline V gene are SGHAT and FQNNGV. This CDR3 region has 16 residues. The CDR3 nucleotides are TGTGCCAGCAGCTTAGATTTTTCGGTATTGAACACTGAAGCTTTCTTT. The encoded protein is CASSLDFSVLNTEAFF.